The 10 T cell receptor beta chains below were found in one sample sequenced in a study of Graves' ophthalmopathy and Graves' hyperthyroidism (dated by TCRdb to the late 2010s). The sample was run on an Illumina HiSeq 2000. TCR beta CDR3 regions were amplified from RNA transcripts for repertoire sequencing. HTBI primers and the Qiagen OneStep RT-PCR kit were used in a first-round RT-PCR, which was followed by a second-round multiplex PCR, size selection and purification. TCRdb applied fastp at Q25 and MiXCR to the public reads, then kept only in-frame beta chains. Entries that share a CDR3 protein sequence are merged under the most common genes and DNA. Counted in this sample were approximately 330,000 distinct CDR3 sequences; roughly 15% of them appeared once. The ten largest clones represent about 12% of the sample. The source material was peripheral blood. The receptors were gathered from an adult man with Graves' ophthalmopathy.

There are many counts of this clonotype. The chain recombines TRBV20-1 with TRBJ2-5, with D perhaps TRBD1 (6 bases). The V gene lost 3 bases and the J gene lost 5 bases, with 25 bases spanning the gap. The CDR3 length is 17 residues. The germline gives CDR1 DFQATT, CDR2 SNEGSKA (reference sequence). The CDR3 here is CSARPLTADRPLETQYF. For the CDR3, the DNA is TGCAGTGCTAGGCCCCTTACGGCAGACAGGCCCTTGGAGACCCAGTACTTC.

This clonotype was seen at least ten times. The V call is TRBV29-1, the J call TRBJ1-2; D is possibly TRBD1 (5 bases). V lost 7 bases to trimming and J lost 5 bases, with 14 bases between them. Germline lookup yields CDR1 SQVTM and CDR2 ANQGSEA. The CDR3 totals 12 residues. Here the CDR3 reads CSGILDSYGYTF. In DNA form, the CDR3 reads TGCAGCGGAATTCTCGACAGTTATGGCTACACCTTC.

The table lists this clonotype with many counts. The chain combines TRBV6-5 with TRBJ2-7; maybe TRBD2 (5 bases). This CDR3 is built from 15 residues. The germline CDR1 and CDR2 sequences are MNHEY and SVGAGI. V was cut by 7 bases and J by 2 bases, with 18 bases left in between. CDR3 in DNA: TGTGCCAGCACCATCCTTGTGAGCGGAGCCTACGAGCAGTACTTC. Translation: CASTILVSGAYEQYF.

This clonotype showed up many times. The rearrangement joins TRBV19 to TRBJ1-1, with D hard to call. The CDR3 totals 12 residues. Trimming took 4 bases from V and 0 from J, leaving 3 bases between them. From germline, CDR1 is LNHDA and CDR2 SQIVND (reference sequence). For the CDR3, the DNA is TGTGCCAGTAGTACCTTGAACACTGAAGCTTTCTTT. Translated: CASSTLNTEAFF.

The V gene is TRBV12-3 or TRBV12-4, the J gene TRBJ2-3, with a tentative D call TRBD1 (6 bases). V was clipped by 3 bases and J by 0 bases, with 13 bases between them. The CDR3 is 16 residues long. CDR3 region: CASSLGMGASTDTQYF. As DNA, the CDR3 is TGTGCCAGCAGTTTGGGCATGGGGGCTAGCACAGATACGCAGTATTTT.

The chain couples TRBV6-5 to TRBJ2-5; D unclear. The CDR3 loop spans 13 amino acids. Deletions cut 4 bases from V and 4 bases from J, with 10 bases between. Per the germline V gene, CDR1 is MNHEY and CDR2 is SVGAGI. The CDR3 loop reads CASSLWQAETQYF. The CDR3 coding sequence is TGTGCCAGCAGTTTATGGCAGGCAGAGACCCAGTACTTC.

This clonotype was counted many times. The V call is TRBV12-3 or TRBV12-4, the J call TRBJ1-3; D might be TRBD1 (5 bases). Deletions cut 7 bases from V and 5 bases from J, with 18 bases between. The CDR3 covers 15 residues. The CDR3: CASTGTFGMRNTIYF. In nucleotides, the CDR3 is TGTGCCAGCACCGGGACTTTTGGTATGAGAAACACCATATATTTT.

There are many counts of this clonotype. The gene calls are TRBV20-1 and TRBJ2-7; 7 bases match TRBD1. The V and J ends lost 5 bases and 2 bases, in that order; junction bases with no gene match: 6. The CDR3 runs to 13 residues. The V gene's germline CDR1 is DFQATT and CDR2 SNEGSKA (reference sequence). The CDR3: CSAEDRSAYEQYF. CDR3 in DNA: TGCAGTGCTGAGGACAGGAGCGCCTACGAGCAGTACTTC.

This clonotype was seen at least ten times. Written as DNA, the CDR3 is TGCGCCAGCAGCTTGGCGGTAGGTTCCGGACCTGAAGCTTTCTTT. Translated, it gives CASSLAVGSGPEAFF. The chain uses TRBV5-1 and TRBJ1-1; D gene unclear. There are 15 residues in the CDR3. Germline loops: CDR1 SGHRS, CDR2 YFSETQ. V lost 0 bases and J lost 6, with 15 bases in between.

The chain is built from TRBV27 and TRBJ1-2; TRBD1 agrees at 9 bases. This CDR3 region has 16 residues. Germline values: CDR1 MNHEY, CDR2 SMNVEV (reference sequence). Germline trimming cut 2 bases from V and 4 bases from J; bases unmatched to any gene: 8. The CDR3 reads CASSLTGQGSSYGYTF. As DNA, the CDR3 is TGTGCCAGCAGTTTAACGGGACAGGGTAGTAGCTATGGCTACACCTTC.